The clone carrying this TCR beta chain has at least ten counts. Its antigen is not identified. The cDNA was synthesized by means of template-switch 5'RACE, which was carried out with 10-nucleotide random UMIs. MiXCR was run by TCRdb on the 5' RACE reads, yielding one entry per CDR3 protein. The data contain 35,000 to 40,000 distinct CDR3 sequences, over 8.5% of them singletons. This sample's time point: technical triplicate 1. The sample belongs to a study of neurological immune-mediated disorders. Study results and caveats: CDR3 amino acid sequences found in expanded clones were never shared across subjects, suggesting private repertoires in all groups. Expansion of TCR clones was greatest in HTLV-1-associated myelopathy and smallest in multiple sclerosis, where it fell below that of healthy controls.

The TCR originated in a man aged 60-69 years with HTLV-1-associated myelopathy (HAM/TSP). Material for sequencing was PBMCs.

CDR3 loop: CSVEVRATEAFF. CDR3 in DNA: TGCAGCGTTGAAGTCCGTGCCACTGAAGCTTTCTTT. This chain links TRBV29-1 with TRBJ1-1, with unresolved D. The CDR3 length is 12 residues. Trimming removed 1 base at V and 4 bases at J, with 7 bases between. In germline, CDR1 is SQVTM, CDR2 ANQGSEA. Looking up the rest from reference TRBV29-1 and TRBJ1-1 gives the full variable domain: SAVISQKPSRDICQRGTSLTIQCQVDSQVTMMFWYRQQPGQSLTLIATANQGSEATYESGFVIDKFPISRPNLTFSTLTVSNMSPEDSSIYLCSVEVRATEAFFGQGTRLTVV.